These 9 T cell receptor beta chains were sequenced from one sample in a study of OX40 agonist ivuxolimab in advanced cancers. Profiling relied on immunoSEQ multiplex PCR, and the TCRdb table lists in-frame clones only, not all of them. Among about 63,000 clones listed, over 75% were seen once. The source was CD4+ or CD8+ T cells sorted from blood, collected in a trial of the OX40 agonist ivuxolimab. These TCRs come from an adult with an advanced solid tumor such as melanoma, head and neck, liver or kidney cancer.

This rearrangement joins TRBV29-1 to TRBJ2-3; TRBD2 agrees at 8 bases. The V and J ends lost 4 bases and 0 bases, in that order; junction bases with no gene match: 9. CDR1 and CDR2 (germline): SQVTM, ANQGSEA. This CDR3 comprises 16 residues. CDR3: CSVVQLAETSTDTQYF. The DNA of the CDR3 is TGCAGCGTTGTCCAACTAGCGGAAACTAGCACAGATACGCAGTATTTT.

The V gene is TRBV5-1, the J gene TRBJ1-2; 11 nucleotides line up with TRBD1. The ends lost 7 bases at V and 2 bases at J; junction bases unmatched: 4. Germline CDR1 SGHRS, CDR2 YFSETQ. The CDR3 consists of 14 residues. CDR3 nucleotides: TGCGCCAGCGGACAGGGGGCTTTAAACTATGGCTACACCTTC. It yields the protein CASGQGALNYGYTF.

V and J are TRBV28 and TRBJ1-1, with 10 bases lining up with TRBD1. V lost 6 bases, J lost 7 bases, and 17 bases stayed unmatched. The CDR3 length is 17 residues. Looked up from germline, CDR1 is MDHEN and CDR2 is SYDVKM. CDR3 nucleotide sequence: TGTGCCAGCAGGACTGACAGGGGGCTTGAGAGGGTCGGTGAAGCTTTCTTT. As protein: CASRTDRGLERVGEAFF.

The chain employs TRBV28 and TRBJ1-5; D is ambiguous. The germline CDR1 and CDR2 sequences are MDHEN and SYDVKM. The CDR3 runs to 17 residues. Trimming removed 3 bases from V and 0 bases from J, with 15 bases in between. CDR3 in amino acids: CASSLDRRLYSNQPQHF. The CDR3, as DNA: TGTGCCAGCAGTTTGGACCGACGGCTATATAGCAATCAGCCCCAGCATTTT.

The gene calls are TRBV10-1 and TRBJ2-3, with D possibly TRBD2 on 6 matching bases. The CDR3 is 13 amino acids. The V gene's germline CDR1 is WNHNN and CDR2 SYGVQD (reference sequence). V lost 1 base and J 9 bases, leaving 11 bases between the germline ends. This CDR3 reads CASSEWVAATQYF. The CDR3 bases are TGCGCCAGCAGTGAGTGGGTAGCGGCAACGCAGTATTTT.

The rearrangement uses TRBV10-3 and TRBJ2-7, with 10 bases lining up with TRBD1. The V gene end was trimmed by 8 bases and the J gene end by 2 bases; junction bases not matched to a gene: 0. Germline CDR1 is ENHRY and CDR2 is SYGVKD. The CDR3 consists of 12 residues. The CDR3 loop is CAIGQGAYEQYF. In nucleotides, the CDR3 is TGTGCCATCGGACAGGGGGCCTACGAGCAGTACTTC.

The rearrangement joins TRBV7-9 to TRBJ1-2; 9 bases match TRBD1. V trimming: 5 bases; J trimming: 5 bases; junction bases outside the gene matches: 15. Germline V lookup: CDR1 SEHNR, CDR2 FQNEAQ (reference sequence). The CDR3 is made up of 17 amino acids. CDR3 protein: CASSPGQGRSLFYGYTF. DNA of the CDR3: TGTGCCAGCAGCCCTGGACAGGGGCGTTCCCTATTTTATGGCTACACCTTC.

The gene calls are TRBV5-6 and TRBJ2-5; tentative D call: TRBD1 (6 bases). The DNA end favors TRBJ2-7, so the J call may be wrong. The CDR3 spans 15 residues. Germline CDR1 and CDR2: SGHDT and YYEEEE. CDR3 DNA: TGTGCCAGCTCGCGCAGGGGTCGTGGGCCCTACGAGCAGTACTTC. Translated, it gives CASSRRGRGPYEQYF.

V usage is TRBV5-4 and J usage is TRBJ2-7; TRBD2 agrees at 15 bases. V lost 3 bases and J lost 0; bases outside the gene matches: 13. CDR1 SGHNT and CDR2 YYREEE come from the germline V gene (reference sequence). The CDR3 has 20 amino acids. In DNA form, the CDR3 reads TGTGCCAGCAGCTGGACTAGCGGGGGGGGCATTACATCTAGCTCCTACGAGCAGTACTTC. It specifies CASSWTSGGGITSSSYEQYF.